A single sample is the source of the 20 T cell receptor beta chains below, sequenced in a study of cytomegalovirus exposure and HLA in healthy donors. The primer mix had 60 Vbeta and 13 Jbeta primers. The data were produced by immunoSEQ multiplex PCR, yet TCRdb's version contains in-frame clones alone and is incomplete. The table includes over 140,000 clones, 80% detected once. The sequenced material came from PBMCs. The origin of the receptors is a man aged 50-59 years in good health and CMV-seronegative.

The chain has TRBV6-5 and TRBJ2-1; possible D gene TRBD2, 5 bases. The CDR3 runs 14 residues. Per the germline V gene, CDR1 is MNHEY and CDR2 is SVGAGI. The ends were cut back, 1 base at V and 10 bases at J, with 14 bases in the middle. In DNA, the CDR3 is TGTGCCAGCAGTTACTTAGGAGGTGCGGAAGAGCAGTTCTTC. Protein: CASSYLGGAEEQFF.

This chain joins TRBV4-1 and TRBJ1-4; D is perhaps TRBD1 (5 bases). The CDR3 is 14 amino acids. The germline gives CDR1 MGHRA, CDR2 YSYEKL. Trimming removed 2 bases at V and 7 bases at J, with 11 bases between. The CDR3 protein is CASSQSGLGEKLFF. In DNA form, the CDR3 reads TGCGCCAGCAGCCAATCAGGGCTCGGTGAAAAACTGTTTTTT.

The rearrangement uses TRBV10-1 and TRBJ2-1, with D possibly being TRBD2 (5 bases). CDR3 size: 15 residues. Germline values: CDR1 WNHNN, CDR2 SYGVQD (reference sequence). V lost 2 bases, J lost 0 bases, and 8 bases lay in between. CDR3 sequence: CASSESGSSYNEQFF. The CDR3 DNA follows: TGCGCCAGCAGTGAGAGCGGAAGCTCCTACAATGAGCAGTTCTTC.

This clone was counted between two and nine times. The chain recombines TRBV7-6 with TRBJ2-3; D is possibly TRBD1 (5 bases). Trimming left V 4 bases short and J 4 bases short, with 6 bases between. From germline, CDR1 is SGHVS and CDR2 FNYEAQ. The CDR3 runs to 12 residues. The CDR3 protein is CASSSGSDTQYF. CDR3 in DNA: TGTGCCAGCAGCTCAGGGTCAGATACGCAGTATTTT.

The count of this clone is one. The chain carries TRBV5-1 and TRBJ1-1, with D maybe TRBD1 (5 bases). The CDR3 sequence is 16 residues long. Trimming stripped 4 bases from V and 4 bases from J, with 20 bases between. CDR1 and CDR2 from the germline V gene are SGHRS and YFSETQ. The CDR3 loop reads CASSRGVLGRGTEAFF. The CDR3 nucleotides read TGCGCCAGCAGCCGGGGGGTACTCGGGAGGGGCACTGAAGCTTTCTTT.

The CDR3 reads CASSWGSGTGHNEQFF. The CDR3 DNA sequence: TGTGCCAGCAGTTGGGGCTCCGGGACAGGGCACAATGAGCAGTTCTTC. The rearrangement uses TRBV27 and TRBJ2-1; 9 bases are shared with TRBD1. The CDR3 totals 16 residues. The trim removed 4 bases at V and 5 bases at J, leaving 9 bases unmatched. Germline V lookup: CDR1 MNHEY, CDR2 SMNVEV (reference sequence).

The CDR3 nucleotides are TGTGCCAGCAGCTTTCAGCGTCAGCTTGCTGGAAACACCATATATTTT. This sequence encodes CASSFQRQLAGNTIYF. This chain joins TRBV7-9 and TRBJ1-3; D not certain. V was trimmed by 3 bases and J by 2 bases, leaving 14 bases between them. Looked up from germline, CDR1 is SEHNR and CDR2 is FQNEAQ (reference sequence). The CDR3 totals 16 residues.

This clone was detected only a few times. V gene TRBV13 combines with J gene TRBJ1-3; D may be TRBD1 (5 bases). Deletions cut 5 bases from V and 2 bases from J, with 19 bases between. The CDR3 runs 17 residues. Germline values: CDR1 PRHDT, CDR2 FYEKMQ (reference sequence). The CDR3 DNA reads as TGTGCCAGCAGCCAGTCGGGGGGAGTTGAGGCTGGAAACACCATATATTTT. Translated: CASSQSGGVEAGNTIYF.

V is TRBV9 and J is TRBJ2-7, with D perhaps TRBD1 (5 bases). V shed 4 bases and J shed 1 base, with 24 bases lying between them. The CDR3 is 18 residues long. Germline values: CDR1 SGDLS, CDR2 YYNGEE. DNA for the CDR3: TGTGCCAGCAGCCCGCCGGCAGGCCTGGGGCAATTATCCTACGAGCAGTACTTC. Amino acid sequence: CASSPPAGLGQLSYEQYF.

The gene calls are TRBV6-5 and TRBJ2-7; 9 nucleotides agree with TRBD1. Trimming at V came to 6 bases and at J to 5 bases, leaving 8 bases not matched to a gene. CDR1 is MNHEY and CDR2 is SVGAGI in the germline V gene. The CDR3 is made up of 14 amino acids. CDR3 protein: CASRIGQGMNEQYF. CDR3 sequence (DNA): TGTGCCAGCAGGATAGGACAGGGGATGAACGAGCAGTACTTC.

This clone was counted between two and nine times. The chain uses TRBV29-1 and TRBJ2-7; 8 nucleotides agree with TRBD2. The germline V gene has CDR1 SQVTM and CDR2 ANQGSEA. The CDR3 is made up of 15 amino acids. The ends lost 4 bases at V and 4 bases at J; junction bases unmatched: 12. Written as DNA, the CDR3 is TGCAGCGTTGTGTCCCAGCGGGGGTTTTTATACGAGCAGTACTTC. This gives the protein CSVVSQRGFLYEQYF.

CDR3 DNA: TGTGCCAGCAGCCAGGGACAGATCTCCTACGAGCAGTACTTC. It encodes CASSQGQISYEQYF. The chain recombines TRBV13 with TRBJ2-7, with 7 bases that match TRBD1. Per germline, CDR1 PRHDT and CDR2 FYEKMQ (reference sequence). J gave up 0 bases and V 5 bases, and 4 bases lay outside the gene matches. The CDR3 length is 14 residues.

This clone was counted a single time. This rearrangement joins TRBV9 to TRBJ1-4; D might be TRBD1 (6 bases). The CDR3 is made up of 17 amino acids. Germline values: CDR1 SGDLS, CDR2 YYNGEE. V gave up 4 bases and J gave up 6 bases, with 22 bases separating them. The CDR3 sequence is CASSPRGGGWLDEKLFF. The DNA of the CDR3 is TGTGCCAGCAGCCCTCGAGGGGGGGGGTGGCTGGATGAAAAACTGTTTTTT.

CDR3 in amino acids: CASSLDRAYEQYF. The CDR3 DNA is TGCGCCAGCAGCCTGGACAGGGCCTACGAGCAGTACTTC. V usage is TRBV4-1 and J usage is TRBJ2-5, with 8 bases aligning to TRBD1. Near its end, the DNA agrees better with TRBJ2-7, so the J call may be wrong. Germline V gene data show CDR1 as MGHRA and CDR2 as YSYEKL. The CDR3 spans 13 residues.

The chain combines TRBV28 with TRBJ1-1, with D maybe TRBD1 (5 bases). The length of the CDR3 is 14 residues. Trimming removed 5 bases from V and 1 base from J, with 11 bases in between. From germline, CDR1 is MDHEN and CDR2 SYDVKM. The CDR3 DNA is TGTGCCAGCAGTCCCCGACAGACGAACACTGAAGCTTTCTTT. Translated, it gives CASSPRQTNTEAFF.

The CDR3 is CASSPRQGSNAEAFF. The CDR3 coding sequence is TGTGCCAGCAGCCCTAGACAGGGGAGTAATGCGGAAGCTTTCTTT. The V gene is TRBV9, the J gene TRBJ1-1; the match to TRBD1 covers 8 bases. Germline trimming cut 4 bases from V and 8 bases from J; bases unmatched to any gene: 13. Germline values: CDR1 SGDLS, CDR2 YYNGEE. This CDR3 is 15 amino acids long.

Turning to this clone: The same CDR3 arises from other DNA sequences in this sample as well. CDR3 protein: CAWSVHRVYEQYF. CDR3 nucleotides: TGTGCCTGGAGTGTACACAGGGTCTACGAGCAGTACTTC. The chain is built from TRBV30 and TRBJ2-7, with D possibly TRBD1 on 6 matching bases. The CDR3 sequence is 13 residues long. From germline, CDR1 is GTSNPN and CDR2 SVGIG (reference sequence). V lost 0 bases to trimming and J lost 3 bases, with 9 bases between them.

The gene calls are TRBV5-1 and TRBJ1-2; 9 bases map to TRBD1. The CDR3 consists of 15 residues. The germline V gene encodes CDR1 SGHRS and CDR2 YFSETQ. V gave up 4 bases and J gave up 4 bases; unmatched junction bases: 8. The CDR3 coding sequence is TGCGCCAGCAGCGGAAGGACAGGGGTTGGCTATGGCTACACCTTC. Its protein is CASSGRTGVGYGYTF.

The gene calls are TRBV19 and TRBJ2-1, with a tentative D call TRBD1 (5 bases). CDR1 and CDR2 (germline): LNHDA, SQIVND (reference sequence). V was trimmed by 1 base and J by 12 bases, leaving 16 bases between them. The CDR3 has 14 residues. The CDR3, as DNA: TGTGCCAGTAGTATAGTGGCAGGGCCTTGGGGGCAGTTCTTC. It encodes CASSIVAGPWGQFF.

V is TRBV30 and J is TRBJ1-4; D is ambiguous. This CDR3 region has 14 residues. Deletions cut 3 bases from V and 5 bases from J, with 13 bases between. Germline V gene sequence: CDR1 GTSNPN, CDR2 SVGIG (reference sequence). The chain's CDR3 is CAWSRGRLNEKLFF. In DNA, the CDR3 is TGTGCCTGGAGCAGAGGGCGACTGAATGAAAAACTGTTTTTT.